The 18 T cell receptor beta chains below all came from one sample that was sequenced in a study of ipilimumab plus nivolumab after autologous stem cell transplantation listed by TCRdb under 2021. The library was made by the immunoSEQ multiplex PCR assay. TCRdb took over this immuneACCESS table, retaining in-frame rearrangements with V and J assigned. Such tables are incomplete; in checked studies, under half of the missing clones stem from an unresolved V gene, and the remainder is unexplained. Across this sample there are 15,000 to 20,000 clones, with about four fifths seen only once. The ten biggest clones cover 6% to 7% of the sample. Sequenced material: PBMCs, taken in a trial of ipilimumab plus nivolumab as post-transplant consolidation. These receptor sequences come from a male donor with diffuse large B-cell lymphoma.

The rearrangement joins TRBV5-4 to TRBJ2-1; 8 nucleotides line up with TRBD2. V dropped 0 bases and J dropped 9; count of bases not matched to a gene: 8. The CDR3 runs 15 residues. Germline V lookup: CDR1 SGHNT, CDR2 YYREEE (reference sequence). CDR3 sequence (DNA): TGTGCCAGCAGCTTGGGTAGCGGGGAATATAGTGAGCAGTTCTTC. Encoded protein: CASSLGSGEYSEQFF. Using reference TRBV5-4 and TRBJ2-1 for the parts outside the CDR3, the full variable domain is ETGVTQSPTHLIKTRGQQVTLRCSSQSGHNTVSWYQQALGQGPQFIFQYYREEENGRGNFPPRFSGLQFPNYSSELNVNALELDDSALYLCASSLGSGEYSEQFFGPGTRLTVL.

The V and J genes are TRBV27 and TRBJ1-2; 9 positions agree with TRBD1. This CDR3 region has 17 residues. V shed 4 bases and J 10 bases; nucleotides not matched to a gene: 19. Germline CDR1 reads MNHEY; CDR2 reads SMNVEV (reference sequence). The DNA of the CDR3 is TGTGCCAGCAGTTATCCCCGGGACAGGGTAACCCCTGAGTACTACACCTTC. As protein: CASSYPRDRVTPEYYTF.

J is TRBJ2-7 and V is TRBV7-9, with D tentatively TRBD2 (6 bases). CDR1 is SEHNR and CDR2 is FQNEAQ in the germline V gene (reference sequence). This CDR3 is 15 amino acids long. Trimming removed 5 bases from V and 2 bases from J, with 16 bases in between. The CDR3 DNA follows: TGTGCCAGCAGCCACCCGGCGCGGGGTGCCTACGAGCAGTACTTC. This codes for CASSHPARGAYEQYF.

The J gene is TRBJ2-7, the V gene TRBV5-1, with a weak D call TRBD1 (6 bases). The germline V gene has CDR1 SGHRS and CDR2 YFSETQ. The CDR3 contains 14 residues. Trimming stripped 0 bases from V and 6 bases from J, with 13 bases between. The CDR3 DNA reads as TGCGCCAGCAGCTTGGAAGGGGGAAGGGGCGAGCAGTACTTC. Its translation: CASSLEGGRGEQYF.

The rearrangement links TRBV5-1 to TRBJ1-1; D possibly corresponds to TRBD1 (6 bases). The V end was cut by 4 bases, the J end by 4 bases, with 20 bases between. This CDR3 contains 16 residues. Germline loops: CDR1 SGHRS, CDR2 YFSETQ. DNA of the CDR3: TGCGCCAGCAGCACTCGACCAATACAGGGACCCACTGAAGCTTTCTTT. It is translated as CASSTRPIQGPTEAFF.

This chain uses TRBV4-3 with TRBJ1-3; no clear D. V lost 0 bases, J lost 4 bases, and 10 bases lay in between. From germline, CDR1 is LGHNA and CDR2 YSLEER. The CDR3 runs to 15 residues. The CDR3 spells CASSQDSRGGNTIYF. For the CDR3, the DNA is TGCGCCAGCAGCCAAGATTCCCGAGGGGGAAACACCATATATTTT.

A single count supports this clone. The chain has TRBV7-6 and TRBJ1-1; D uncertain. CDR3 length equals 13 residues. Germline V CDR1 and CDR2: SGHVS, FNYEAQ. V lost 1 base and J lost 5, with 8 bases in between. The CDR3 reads CASSLVEGTEAFF. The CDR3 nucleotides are TGTGCCAGCAGCTTAGTAGAGGGAACTGAAGCTTTCTTT.

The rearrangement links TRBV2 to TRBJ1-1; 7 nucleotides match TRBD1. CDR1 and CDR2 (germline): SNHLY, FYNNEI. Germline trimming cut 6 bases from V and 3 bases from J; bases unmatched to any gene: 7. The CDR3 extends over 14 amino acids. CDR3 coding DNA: TGTGCCAGCAGGGGACAGCCAGCTTACACTGAAGCTTTCTTT. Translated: CASRGQPAYTEAFF.

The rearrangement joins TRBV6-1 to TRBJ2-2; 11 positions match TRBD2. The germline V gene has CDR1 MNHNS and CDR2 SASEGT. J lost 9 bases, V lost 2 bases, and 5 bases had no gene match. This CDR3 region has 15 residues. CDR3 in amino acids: CASSEMGLAVRELFF. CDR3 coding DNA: TGTGCCAGCAGTGAAATGGGACTAGCGGTCCGGGAGCTGTTTTTT.

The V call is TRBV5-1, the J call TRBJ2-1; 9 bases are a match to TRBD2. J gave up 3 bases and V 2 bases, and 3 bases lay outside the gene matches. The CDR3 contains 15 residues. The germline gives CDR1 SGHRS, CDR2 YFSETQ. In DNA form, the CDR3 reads TGCGCCAGCAGCTTAAGACTAGCGGTCTACAATGAGCAGTTCTTC. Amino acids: CASSLRLAVYNEQFF.

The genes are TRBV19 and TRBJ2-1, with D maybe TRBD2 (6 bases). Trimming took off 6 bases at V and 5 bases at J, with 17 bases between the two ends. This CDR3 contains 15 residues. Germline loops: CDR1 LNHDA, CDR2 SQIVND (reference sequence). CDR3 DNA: TGTGCCAGTAGCGGGGGATGGGCAGCCAACAATGAGCAGTTCTTC. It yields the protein CASSGGWAANNEQFF.

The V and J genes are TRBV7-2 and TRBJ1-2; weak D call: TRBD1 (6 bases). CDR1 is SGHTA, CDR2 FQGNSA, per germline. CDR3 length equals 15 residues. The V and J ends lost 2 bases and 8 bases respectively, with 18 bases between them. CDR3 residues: CASSLLVATGKGYTF. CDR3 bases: TGTGCCAGCAGCTTACTAGTGGCCACAGGGAAAGGCTACACCTTC.

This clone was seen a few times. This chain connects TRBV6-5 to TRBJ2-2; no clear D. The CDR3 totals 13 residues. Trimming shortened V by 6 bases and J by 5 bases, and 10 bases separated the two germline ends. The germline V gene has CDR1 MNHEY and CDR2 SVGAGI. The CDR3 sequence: CASSPFRTGELFF. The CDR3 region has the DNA TGTGCCAGCAGCCCATTCAGGACCGGGGAGCTGTTTTTT.

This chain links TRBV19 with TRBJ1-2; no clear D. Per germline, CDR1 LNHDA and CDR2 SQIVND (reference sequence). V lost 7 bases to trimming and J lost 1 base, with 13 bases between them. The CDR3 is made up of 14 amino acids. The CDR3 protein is CASMGGSDNYGYTF. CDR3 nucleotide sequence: TGTGCCAGTATGGGTGGTTCGGATAACTATGGCTACACCTTC.

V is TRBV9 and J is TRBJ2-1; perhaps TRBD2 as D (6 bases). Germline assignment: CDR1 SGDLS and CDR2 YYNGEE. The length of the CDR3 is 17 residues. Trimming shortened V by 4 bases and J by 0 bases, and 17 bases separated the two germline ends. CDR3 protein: CASSPHQRASSYNEQFF. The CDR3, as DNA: TGTGCCAGCAGCCCTCACCAGCGGGCGAGCTCCTACAATGAGCAGTTCTTC.

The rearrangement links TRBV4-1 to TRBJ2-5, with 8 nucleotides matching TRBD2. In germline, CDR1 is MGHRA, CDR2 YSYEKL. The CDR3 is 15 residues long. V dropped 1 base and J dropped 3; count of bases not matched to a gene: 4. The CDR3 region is CASSQVGTRKETQYF. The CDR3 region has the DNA TGCGCCAGCAGCCAAGTCGGGACTAGAAAAGAGACCCAGTACTTC.

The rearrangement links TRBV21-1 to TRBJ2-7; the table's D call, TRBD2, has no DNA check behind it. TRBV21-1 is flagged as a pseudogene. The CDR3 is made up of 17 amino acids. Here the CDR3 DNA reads TGTGCCACCGAGAGGTACCACCCCCCCAGGGACTTCCTTCGGAAATACTTC. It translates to CATERYHPPRDFLRKYF.

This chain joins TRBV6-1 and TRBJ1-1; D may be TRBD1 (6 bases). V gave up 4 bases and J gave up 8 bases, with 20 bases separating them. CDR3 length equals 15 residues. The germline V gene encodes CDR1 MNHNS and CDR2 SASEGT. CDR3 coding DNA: TGTGCCAGCAGTGGCACAGGGAGTTCCACGCAAGAAGCTTTCTTT. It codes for CASSGTGSSTQEAFF.